The subject of this entry is one T cell receptor beta chain. Germline loops: CDR1 SGHDT, CDR2 YYEEEE. The V end lost 2 bases, the J end lost 1 base, and 12 bases lay between the germline ends. The CDR3 is made up of 15 amino acids. Sequencing was performed with immunoSEQ multiplex PCR; in TCRdb, only in-frame clones are kept and a portion is missing. The table has more than 35,000 clones, 90% to 95% seen once. This record comes from a study of T cell changes during pregnancy in multiple sclerosis. This receptor was taken from a female donor in good health, enrolled as a control in a pregnancy study. The rearrangement uses TRBV5-6 and TRBJ1-1; D perhaps matches TRBD1 (6 bases). Here the sequenced sample was CD4+ T cells from peripheral blood mononuclear cells, taken in the third trimester of pregnancy. In DNA form, the CDR3 reads TGTGCCAGCAGCTTAGTTACAGGGCCGAACACTGAAGCTTTCTTT. Its translation is CASSLVTGPNTEAFF.